What follows are 18 T cell receptor beta chains derived from one specimen sequenced in a study of T cells in localized non-small cell lung cancer. The repertoire was sequenced with immunoSEQ multiplex PCR; TCRdb's copy has only in-frame clones and lacks some. The sample consists of about 52,000 clones, roughly 86% of them appearing once. The sequences come from PBMCs, collected before any cancer treatment. The origin of the receptors is a female donor with stage II lung adenocarcinoma.

The count of this clone is one. The rearrangement uses TRBV19 and TRBJ1-1, with D perhaps matching TRBD1 (6 bases). This CDR3 comprises 14 residues. The germline V and J ends were trimmed by 3 bases and 11 bases, with 19 bases remaining between them. Per germline, CDR1 LNHDA and CDR2 SQIVND (reference sequence). CDR3 loop: CASSMVLGAGAAFF. In nucleotides, the CDR3 is TGTGCCAGTAGTATGGTTCTGGGGGCAGGGGCCGCTTTCTTT.

The V call is TRBV19, the J call TRBJ2-5; 15 bases are shared with TRBD2. J gave up 0 bases and V 7 bases, and 6 bases lay outside the gene matches. Germline V gene lookup returns CDR1 LNHDA and CDR2 SQIVND (reference sequence). The CDR3 length is 17 residues. For the CDR3, the DNA is TGTGCCAGTATGAGGACTAGCGGGGGGGATTACCAAGAGACCCAGTACTTC. Protein sequence: CASMRTSGGDYQETQYF.

The gene calls are TRBV7-9 and TRBJ2-1, with D maybe TRBD1 (6 bases). Germline V CDR1 and CDR2: SEHNR, FQNEAQ (reference sequence). V was shortened by 0 bases and J by 16 bases, with 19 bases between the two germline ends. The CDR3 totals 14 residues. CDR3 DNA sequence: TGTGCCAGCAGCTTAGCAGACGGGGACAATGGTCGATTCTTC. Translation: CASSLADGDNGRFF.

The genes are TRBV6-1 and TRBJ2-7; either TRBD1 or TRBD2 may fit D (5 bases each). This CDR3 comprises 15 residues. Trimming took 0 bases from V and 2 from J, leaving 11 bases between them. CDR1 MNHNS and CDR2 SASEGT come from the germline V gene. CDR3: CASSEANGGPYEQYF. The DNA for the CDR3 is TGTGCCAGCAGTGAAGCCAATGGGGGTCCCTACGAGCAGTACTTC.

The rearrangement joins TRBV5-1 to TRBJ1-6; 8 positions match TRBD1. This CDR3 has 14 amino acids. Germline V CDR1 and CDR2: SGHRS, YFSETQ. Trimming at V came to 2 bases and at J to 10 bases, leaving 5 bases not matched to a gene. CDR3 DNA sequence: TGCGCCAGCAGCTTTACAGGGGGAAACTCACCCCTCCACTTT. Translating gives CASSFTGGNSPLHF. Using reference TRBV5-1 and TRBJ1-6 for the parts outside the CDR3, the full variable domain is KAGVTQTPRYLIKTRGQQVTLSCSPISGHRSVSWYQQTPGQGLQFLFEYFSETQRNKGNFPGRFSGRQFSNSRSEMNVSTLELGDSALYLCASSFTGGNSPLHFGNGTRLTVT.

The J gene is TRBJ1-4, the V gene TRBV4-1; TRBD1 might be the D (5 bases). With 0 bases removed from V and 5 bases from J, the gap between germline ends came to 22 bases. CDR1 and CDR2 from the germline V gene are MGHRA and YSYEKL. CDR3 size: 19 residues. CDR3 DNA sequence: TGCGCCAGCAGCCAAGAAAGGCCGGTCGGGGGGACTCCAAATGAAAAACTGTTTTTT. Amino acids: CASSQERPVGGTPNEKLFF.

The V and J genes are TRBV4-2 and TRBJ2-1; D uncertain. V shed 0 bases and J shed 12 bases, with 12 bases lying between them. The germline CDR1 and CDR2 sequences are LGHNA and YNFKEQ. CDR3 size: 13 residues. The CDR3: CASSQESRRWQFF. In nucleotides, the CDR3 is TGTGCCAGCAGCCAAGAGTCCCGGCGGTGGCAGTTCTTC.

V is TRBV4-1 and J is TRBJ2-1, with D possibly matching TRBD2 (5 bases). The CDR3 is 14 residues long. Deletions cut 4 bases from V and 8 bases from J, with 15 bases between. CDR1 and CDR2 (germline): MGHRA, YSYEKL. CDR3 nucleotides: TGCGCCAGCAGCCCGGGATCAAACGATGATGAGCAGTTCTTC. Amino acid sequence: CASSPGSNDDEQFF.

In this sample, this clone turned up once. The V and J genes are TRBV5-1 and TRBJ1-3, with D tentatively TRBD1 (5 bases). Germline V lookup: CDR1 SGHRS, CDR2 YFSETQ. Trimming cost V 0 bases and J 0 bases, with 19 bases left between them. The CDR3 is 19 residues long. DNA for the CDR3: TGCGCCAGCAGCTTGGTTCAGCGCGGGACTACTCGCTCTGGAAACACCATATATTTT. As protein: CASSLVQRGTTRSGNTIYF.

V usage is TRBV10-3 and J usage is TRBJ1-2, with 7 positions matching TRBD1. The CDR3 covers 14 residues. The V gene end was trimmed by 6 bases and the J gene end by 3 bases; junction bases not matched to a gene: 7. Germline-derived CDR1 and CDR2 are ENHRY and SYGVKD. The CDR3: CAIRGDRDDYGYTF. CDR3 sequence (DNA): TGTGCCATCAGAGGAGACAGGGACGACTATGGCTACACCTTC.

This rearrangement joins TRBV5-1 to TRBJ1-3; the D is unclear. This CDR3 region has 13 residues. CDR1 is SGHRS, CDR2 YFSETQ, per germline. V gave up 0 bases and J gave up 0 bases, with 1 base separating them. The CDR3 coding sequence is TGCGCCAGCAGCTTGGTCTCTGGAAACACCATATATTTT. Protein: CASSLVSGNTIYF.

J is TRBJ1-2 and V is TRBV29-1, with D possibly being TRBD1 (5 bases). The CDR3 extends over 16 amino acids. Germline-derived CDR1 and CDR2 are SQVTM and ANQGSEA. V was shortened by 3 bases and J by 1 base, with 18 bases between the two germline ends. The CDR3 loop reads CSVDRGLGWGNYGYTF. The CDR3 nucleotides read TGCAGCGTTGATCGGGGGTTGGGGTGGGGTAACTATGGCTACACCTTC.

The genes are TRBV5-5 and TRBJ1-2, with D perhaps matching TRBD1 (5 bases). This CDR3 has 15 residues. Trimming left V 3 bases short and J 6 bases short, with 18 bases between. Germline assignment: CDR1 SGHKS and CDR2 YYEKEE (reference sequence). For the CDR3, the DNA is TGTGCCAGCAGCTCACCCCAGGGAAATAGGAATGGCTACACCTTC. It yields the protein CASSSPQGNRNGYTF.

This chain connects TRBV9 to TRBJ1-1; TRBD1 might be the D (5 bases). The CDR3 covers 12 residues. V was shortened by 0 bases and J by 6 bases, with 6 bases between the two germline ends. In germline, CDR1 is SGDLS, CDR2 YYNGEE. In nucleotides, the CDR3 is TGTGCCAGCAGCGTAGGGGACGCTGAAGCTTTCTTT. Translation gives CASSVGDAEAFF.

This rearrangement joins TRBV5-1 to TRBJ2-7; TRBD1 agrees at 10 bases. J was trimmed by 3 bases and V by 0 bases; bases with no gene match: 6. The germline CDR1 and CDR2 sequences are SGHRS and YFSETQ. CDR3 length: 16 amino acids. The CDR3 nucleotides are TGCGCCAGCAGCTTGGAGAAAGGACAGGGGGGCTACGAGCAGTACTTC. Residues: CASSLEKGQGGYEQYF.

V gene TRBV7-2 combines with J gene TRBJ1-5; perhaps TRBD1 as D (5 bases). There are 15 residues in the CDR3. Germline loops: CDR1 SGHTA, CDR2 FQGNSA. The V end was cut by 1 base, the J end by 4 bases, with 11 bases between. CDR3 DNA sequence: TGTGCCAGCAGCTTAGGTCGGCAGGGAAATCAGCCCCAGCATTTT. It translates to CASSLGRQGNQPQHF. Drawing the rest from reference TRBV7-2 and TRBJ1-5, the complete variable domain is GAGVSQSPSNKVTEKGKDVELRCDPISGHTALYWYRQSLGQGLEFLIYFQGNSAPDKSGLPSDRFSAERTGGSVSTLTIQRTQQEDSAVYLCASSLGRQGNQPQHFGDGTRLSIL.

This chain connects TRBV27 to TRBJ2-7; D unclear. CDR3 length: 14 amino acids. The V end lost 4 bases, the J end lost 5 bases, and 15 bases lay between the germline ends. In germline, CDR1 is MNHEY, CDR2 SMNVEV (reference sequence). CDR3 loop: CASSSADRKNEQYF. DNA for the CDR3: TGTGCCAGCAGTTCGGCGGATCGAAAAAACGAGCAGTACTTC.

The V call is TRBV5-6, the J call TRBJ2-7, with 9 bases fitting TRBD1. J was trimmed by 2 bases and V by 0 bases; bases with no gene match: 6. The CDR3 consists of 16 residues. Germline V gives CDR1 SGHDT, CDR2 YYEEEE. The chain's CDR3 is CASSLGVRQGAYEQYF. The DNA of the CDR3 is TGTGCCAGCAGCTTGGGTGTGCGACAGGGGGCCTACGAGCAGTACTTC.